The source of this T cell receptor beta chain is a study of memory CD4+ T cells and cytomegalovirus serostatus (dated by TCRdb to 2018 to 2020). For the wider study: The cohort comprised around 35 healthy Belgian adults, 9 CMV seropositive and roughly 25 CMV seronegative. CD4+ memory TCRbeta repertoires of a Belgian cohort with known cytomegalovirus serostatus were sequenced in order to replicate a published TCR-based CMV serostatus classifier. Here is what the overall study found, with its caveats: For CMV serostatus prediction, a median bootstrapped AUC of approximately 0.95 was reached with the original framework, and a median bootstrapped AUC of approximately 0.92 was reached with a US-trained random forest. On the Belgian cohort, the classifier based on the original framework reached a median bootstrapped AUC of roughly 0.96, with a 95% CI of 0.76-1.00. Only CD4+CD45RO+ memory cells were sequenced, unlike the original study, which covered naive and memory CD4+ and CD8+ populations. Among the 150 to 200 previously reported CMV-associated TCRbeta sequences, roughly 68 showed up in the CD4+ memory repertoires, with each one found in between one and five individuals. The results were interpreted as suggesting that the CMV-associated TCR signature is largely present in the CD4+ memory repertoire.

This clone was seen a single time. This receptor's antigen is unknown. There are no base qualities to consult, and no much larger clone falls within one base. The germline V end is reduced by 3 bases and the J end by 4 bases; junction bases left unmatched: 8. The CDR3 runs 15 residues from the cysteine to the phenylalanine. The retained sequence is limited to the CDR3, 45 bases, with the frame set at the first base. The germline V gene gives CDR1 as KGHSH and CDR2 as LQKENI. A FACSAria II was used to sort memory CD4+ T cells, defined as single viable CD3+CD4+CD8-CD45RO+ cells. CMV serostatus was determined with a Roche Elecsys assay detecting serum IgG against CMV pp150, pp28, p38 and p52. Once the samples were thawed, total CD4+ T cells were enriched through positive selection using CD4 magnetic microbeads. The samples came from a different study that was designed specifically to examine the CD4+ T cell memory repertoire. Peripheral blood mononuclear cells were isolated and cryopreserved following standard operating procedures; serum was stored at -80 °C. CD3-PerCP (BW264/56), CD4-APC (RPA-T4), CD45RO-PE (UCHT1) and CD8-Pacific Orange (3B5) antibodies were used for staining, and non-viable cells were excluded with Sytox blue.

Genomic DNA was extracted from sorted cells with the Quick-DNA Microprep Kit. Amplification of TCRbeta DNA was done with the immunoSEQ hsTCRbeta kit, following the protocol from the manufacturer. An Illumina MiSeq instrument was used to sequence the TCRbeta libraries. The authors' analysis ran thus. Following removal of out-of-frame sequences, approximately 2.1 million distinct TCRbeta sequences were retained, with an average of roughly 62,000 per individual. Each individual was scored using the number of roughly 150 previously reported CMV-associated TCRbeta sequences that the individual carried and the total number of productive distinct TCRbeta sequences. A beta-binomial model was reimplemented in Python, and random forests from scikit-learn, run with default parameters, were trained on data from the US cohort. Classifier performance on the Belgian cohort was reported as the median AUC with percentile confidence intervals calculated over 10,000 bootstrap iterations. Sourced from immuneACCESS, this table was stored by TCRdb with only in-frame sequences that have V and J called. A share of the clones is absent; for the studies checked, an unresolved V gene accounts for under half, and the remainder has no known explanation. V, J and clone size derive from that table, while D and trimming were established from the DNA sequence. This sample is represented by 70,000 to 95,000 clones; 80% of them were singletons. The leading ten clones occupy less than 0.85% of the sample.

This receptor was identified in an adult in good health and CMV-seronegative. Recombination joined TRBV18 with TRBJ1-2; TRBD1 fits 7 bases in the junction. The material sequenced was memory CD4+ T cells from blood. The CDR3 reads CASSPTGDSVYGYTF. The nucleotides are TGTGCCAGCTCACCTACAGGGGACAGCGTCTATGGCTACACCTTC.